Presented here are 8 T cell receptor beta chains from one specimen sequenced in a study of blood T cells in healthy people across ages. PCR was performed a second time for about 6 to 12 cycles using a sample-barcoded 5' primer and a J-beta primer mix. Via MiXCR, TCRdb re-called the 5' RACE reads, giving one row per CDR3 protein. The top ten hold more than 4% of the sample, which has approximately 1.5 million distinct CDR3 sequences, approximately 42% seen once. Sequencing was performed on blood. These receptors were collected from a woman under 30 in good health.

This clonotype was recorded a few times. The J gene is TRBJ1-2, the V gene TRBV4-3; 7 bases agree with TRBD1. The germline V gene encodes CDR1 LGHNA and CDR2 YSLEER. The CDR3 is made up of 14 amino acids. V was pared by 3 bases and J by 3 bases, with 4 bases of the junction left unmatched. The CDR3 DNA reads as TGCGCCAGCAGCCACCGGACAGGCGACTATGGCTACACCTTC. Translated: CASSHRTGDYGYTF.

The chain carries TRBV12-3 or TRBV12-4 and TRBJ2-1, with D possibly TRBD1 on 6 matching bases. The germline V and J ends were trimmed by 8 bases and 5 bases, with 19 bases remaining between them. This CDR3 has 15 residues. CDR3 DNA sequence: TGTGCCAGCGCCCGACAGGCCCGTACCAACAATGAGCAGTTCTTC. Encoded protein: CASARQARTNNEQFF.

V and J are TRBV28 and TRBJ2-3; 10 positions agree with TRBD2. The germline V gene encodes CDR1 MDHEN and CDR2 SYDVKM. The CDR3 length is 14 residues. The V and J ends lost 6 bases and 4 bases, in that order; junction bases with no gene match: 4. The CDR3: CASRPSGSSDTQYF. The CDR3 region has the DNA TGTGCCAGCAGGCCTAGCGGGAGTTCAGATACGCAGTATTTT.

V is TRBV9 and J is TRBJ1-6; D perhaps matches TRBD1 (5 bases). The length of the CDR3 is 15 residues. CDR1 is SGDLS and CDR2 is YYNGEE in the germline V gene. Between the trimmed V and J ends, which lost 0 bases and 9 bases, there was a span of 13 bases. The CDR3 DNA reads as TGTGCCAGCAGCGTAGCTCCTTCGAGGGGTTCACCCCTCCACTTT. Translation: CASSVAPSRGSPLHF.

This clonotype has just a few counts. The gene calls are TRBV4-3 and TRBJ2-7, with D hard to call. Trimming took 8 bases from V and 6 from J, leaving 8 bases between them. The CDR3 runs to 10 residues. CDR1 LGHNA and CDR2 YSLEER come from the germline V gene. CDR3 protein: CASAAVEQYF. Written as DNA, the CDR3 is TGCGCCAGCGCAGCCGTCGAGCAGTACTTC.

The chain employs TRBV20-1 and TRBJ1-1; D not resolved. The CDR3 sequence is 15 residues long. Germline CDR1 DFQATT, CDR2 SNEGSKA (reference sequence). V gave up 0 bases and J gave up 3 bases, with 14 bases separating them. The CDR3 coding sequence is TGCAGTGCTAGAGACGCGGCGGGAGGGCACACTGAAGCTTTCTTT. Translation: CSARDAAGGHTEAFF.

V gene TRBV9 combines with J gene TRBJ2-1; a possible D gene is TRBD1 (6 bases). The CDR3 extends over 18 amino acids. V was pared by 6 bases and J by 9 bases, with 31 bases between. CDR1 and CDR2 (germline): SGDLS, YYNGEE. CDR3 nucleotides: TGTGCCAGCACACCAATTAGGACAGCTTCAACTAGTTTGGGTGAGCAGTTCTTC. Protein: CASTPIRTASTSLGEQFF.

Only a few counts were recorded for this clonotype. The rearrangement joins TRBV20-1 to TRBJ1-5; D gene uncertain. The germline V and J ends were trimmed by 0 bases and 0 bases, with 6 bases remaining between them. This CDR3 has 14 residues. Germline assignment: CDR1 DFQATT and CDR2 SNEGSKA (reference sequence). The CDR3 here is CSARDQYSNQPQHF. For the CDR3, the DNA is TGCAGTGCTAGAGACCAGTATAGCAATCAGCCCCAGCATTTT.